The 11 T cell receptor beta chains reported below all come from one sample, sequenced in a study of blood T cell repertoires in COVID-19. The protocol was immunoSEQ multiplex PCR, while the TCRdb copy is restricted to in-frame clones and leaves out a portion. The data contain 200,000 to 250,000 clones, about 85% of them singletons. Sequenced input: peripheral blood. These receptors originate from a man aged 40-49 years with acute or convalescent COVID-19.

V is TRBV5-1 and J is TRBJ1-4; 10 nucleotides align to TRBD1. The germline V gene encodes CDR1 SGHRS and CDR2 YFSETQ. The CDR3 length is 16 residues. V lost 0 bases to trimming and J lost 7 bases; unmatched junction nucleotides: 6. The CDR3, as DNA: TGCGCCAGCAGCTTGGAGACAGGGGGCTTGGGTGAAAAACTGTTTTTT. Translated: CASSLETGGLGEKLFF.

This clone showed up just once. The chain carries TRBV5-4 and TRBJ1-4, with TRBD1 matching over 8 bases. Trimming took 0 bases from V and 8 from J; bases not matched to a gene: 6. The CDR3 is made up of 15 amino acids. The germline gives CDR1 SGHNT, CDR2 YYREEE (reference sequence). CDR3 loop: CASSLGGTGVEKLFF. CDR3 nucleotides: TGTGCCAGCAGCTTGGGTGGGACAGGAGTAGAAAAACTGTTTTTT.

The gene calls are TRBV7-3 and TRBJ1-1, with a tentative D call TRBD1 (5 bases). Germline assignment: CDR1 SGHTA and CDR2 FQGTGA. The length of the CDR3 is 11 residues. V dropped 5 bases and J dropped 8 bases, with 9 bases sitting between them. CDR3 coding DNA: TGTGCCAGCAGCCAGGGCAGGGAAGCTTTCTTT. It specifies CASSQGREAFF.

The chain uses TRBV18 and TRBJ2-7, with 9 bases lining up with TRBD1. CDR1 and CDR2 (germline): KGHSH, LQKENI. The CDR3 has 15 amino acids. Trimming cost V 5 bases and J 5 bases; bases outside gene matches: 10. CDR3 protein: CASSTAPGQGNEQYF. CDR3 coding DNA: TGTGCCAGCTCAACGGCTCCGGGACAGGGTAACGAGCAGTACTTC.

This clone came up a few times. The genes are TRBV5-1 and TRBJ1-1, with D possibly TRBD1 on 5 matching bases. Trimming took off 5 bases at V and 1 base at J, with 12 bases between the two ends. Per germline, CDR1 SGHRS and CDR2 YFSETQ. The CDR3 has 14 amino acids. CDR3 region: CASRLTAGNTEAFF. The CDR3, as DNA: TGCGCCAGCAGGTTGACAGCTGGGAACACTGAAGCTTTCTTT.

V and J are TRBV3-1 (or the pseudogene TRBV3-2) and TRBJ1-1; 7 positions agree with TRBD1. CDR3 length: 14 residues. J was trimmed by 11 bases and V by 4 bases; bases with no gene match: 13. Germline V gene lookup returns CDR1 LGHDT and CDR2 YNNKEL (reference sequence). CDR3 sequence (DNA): TGTGCCAGCAGCCCTTCGGACAGGCCCTCCGGGGCTTTCTTT. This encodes CASSPSDRPSGAFF.

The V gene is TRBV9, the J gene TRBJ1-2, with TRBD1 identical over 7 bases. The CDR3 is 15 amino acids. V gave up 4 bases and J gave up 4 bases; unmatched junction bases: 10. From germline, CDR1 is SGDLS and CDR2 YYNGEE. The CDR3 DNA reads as TGTGCCAGCAGCCCGCAACAAGGGGGCAGCTATGGCTACACCTTC. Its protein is CASSPQQGGSYGYTF.

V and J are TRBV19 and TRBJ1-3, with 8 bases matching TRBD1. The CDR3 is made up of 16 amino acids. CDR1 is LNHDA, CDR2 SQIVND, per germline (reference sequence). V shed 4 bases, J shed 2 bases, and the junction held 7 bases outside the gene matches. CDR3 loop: CASSTQDRDTGNTIYF. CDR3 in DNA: TGTGCCAGTAGTACCCAGGACAGGGACACTGGAAACACCATATATTTT.

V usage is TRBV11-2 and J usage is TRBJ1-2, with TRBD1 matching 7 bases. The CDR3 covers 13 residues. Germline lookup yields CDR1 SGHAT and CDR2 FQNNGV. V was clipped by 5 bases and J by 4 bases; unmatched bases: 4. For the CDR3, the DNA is TGTGCCAGCAGCCTGGACAGGACCTATGGCTACACCTTC. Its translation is CASSLDRTYGYTF.

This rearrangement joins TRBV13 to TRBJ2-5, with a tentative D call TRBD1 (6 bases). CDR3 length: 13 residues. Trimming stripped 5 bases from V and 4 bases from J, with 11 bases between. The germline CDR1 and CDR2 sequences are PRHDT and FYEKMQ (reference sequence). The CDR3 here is CASSSRGGETQYF. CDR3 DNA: TGTGCCAGCAGCAGCAGGGGCGGAGAGACCCAGTACTTC.

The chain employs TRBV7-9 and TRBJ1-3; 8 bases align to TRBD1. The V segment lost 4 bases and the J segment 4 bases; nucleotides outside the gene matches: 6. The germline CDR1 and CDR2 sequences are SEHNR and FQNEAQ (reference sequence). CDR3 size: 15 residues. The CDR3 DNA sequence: TGTGCCAGCAGCTACACAGGGGGTAGAGGAAACACCATATATTTT. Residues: CASSYTGGRGNTIYF.